The source of this T cell receptor beta chain is a study of CD8 T cells in Susac syndrome (dated by TCRdb to about 2019). Broadly, across the study: The study used repertoire sequencing to test whether antigen drove CD8+ T cell activation and differentiation in Susac syndrome. CD8+ T cell repertoire clonality was compared between more than 9 healthy donors, approximately 14 Susac syndrome patients and roughly 15 multiple sclerosis patients. The paper's findings and limits, for the study overall: The TCR sequencing and HLA analysis was acknowledged to have included a relatively small number of individuals.

Note on this clonotype: Its target antigen remains unknown. Base qualities were left out, and no much larger clone turns up one base away.

Peripheral blood CD8+ and CD4+ T cells from healthy donors, Susac syndrome patients and multiple sclerosis patients were profiled by high-throughput TCR beta sequencing. The multiple sclerosis controls were treatment-naive patients whose relapsing-remitting disease, either stable or active, fulfilled the revised McDonald criteria. Bulk CD8+ and CD4+ T cells were purified by magnetic negative isolation, whereas CD8+ TEMRA cells were enriched by FACS. Blood was drawn into EDTA tubes, processed within 24 hours, and PBMCs were isolated by density gradient centrifugation. PBMCs intended for TCR sequencing were cryopreserved in liquid nitrogen and were subsequently thawed in a 37 degrees C water bath. Purity of sorted or isolated CD4+, CD8+ and CD8+ TEMRA cells was at least 90%. RNA was extracted with the RNeasy kit and about 0.5 to 1 ug was reverse transcribed using random hexamers. The immunoSEQ multiplex PCR assay, which covers 54 Vbeta and 13 Jbeta segments, was used to amplify TCR beta CDR3 regions. To correct PCR amplification bias, a synthetic template baseline was used for both primer optimization and computational correction. Regarding the original processing steps: Only productive sequences were kept, with reads annotated to V, D and J genes according to IMGT and analyzed in immunoSEQ Analyzer. Clonality was calculated as one minus the Shannon entropy normalized by log2 of the number of productive unique sequences. For each patient and control, public and private clones were evaluated within the 100 most prevalent clones. Susac-specific clones were defined as absent from healthy and MS cohorts, 800 to 1,200 published viral clones and other ImmuneACCESS disease sequences. TCRdb itself trimmed the public reads at Q25 with fastp, ran MiXCR and retained productive beta chains. For every CDR3 protein sequence, its rows merge into one entry that carries the most common genes and DNA. None of the V and J calls come from the authors' own analysis; TCRdb made them. The table for this sample lists more than 150,000 distinct CDR3 sequences; just under 97% of them were counted only once. 0.15% of the sample is held by the ten biggest clonotypes.

The CDR3 goes from the cysteine to the phenylalanine over 12 residues. CDR3 DNA only is kept here, 36 bases in frame from base 1. The CDR1 and CDR2 encoded by the germline V gene are SGHDT and YYEEEE. A distance of 7 bases separates the germline ends of V and J, which lose 5 bases and 4 bases respectively. The TCR was taken from a human donor with multiple sclerosis. The source material was CD8+ T cells from PBMCs. This receptor chain uses TRBV5-6 and TRBJ2-1; confidence is insufficient to name the D gene. The sequenced DNA: TGTGCCAGCAGTGATCGATACAATGAGCAGTTCTTC. This translates into CASSDRYNEQFF.